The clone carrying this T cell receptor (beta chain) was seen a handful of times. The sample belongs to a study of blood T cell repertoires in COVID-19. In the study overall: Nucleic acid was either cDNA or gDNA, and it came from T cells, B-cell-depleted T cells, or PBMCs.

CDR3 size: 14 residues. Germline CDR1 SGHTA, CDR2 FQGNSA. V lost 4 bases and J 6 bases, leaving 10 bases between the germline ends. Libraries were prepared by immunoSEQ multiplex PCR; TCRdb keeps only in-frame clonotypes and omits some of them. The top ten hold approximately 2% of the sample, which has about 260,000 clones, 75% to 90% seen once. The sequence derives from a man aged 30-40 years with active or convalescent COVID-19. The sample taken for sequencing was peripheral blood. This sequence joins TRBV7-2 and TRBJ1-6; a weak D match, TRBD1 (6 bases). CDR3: CASSSGQINSPLHF. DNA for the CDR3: TGTGCCAGCAGCTCAGGACAGATTAATTCACCCCTCCACTTT.